These 2 T cell receptor beta chains share one sample of origin, sequenced in a study of metastatic and nonmetastatic thyroid tumors. With MiXCR, TCRdb reprocessed the PCR reads. The data contain approximately 82,000 clones, approximately 12% of them singletons. Until they underwent thyroid surgery, no patient had received any treatment. Sequencing was carried out using tumor tissue. Receptors originate from a female donor with papillary thyroid cancer or a benign thyroid nodule (not recorded which). Some clones in this sample may be carry-over from other donors' samples.

This clone was found many times. The chain employs TRBV20-1 and TRBJ2-7, with D tentatively TRBD1 or TRBD2 (5 bases each). From germline, CDR1 is DFQATT and CDR2 SNEGSKA (reference sequence). V shed 5 bases and J shed 5 bases, with 19 bases lying between them. There are 14 residues in the CDR3. CDR3 sequence: CSALARAGWHEQYF. CDR3 bases: TGCAGTGCTCTAGCTAGAGCAGGGTGGCACGAGCAGTACTTC.

Ten or more counts support this clone. The J gene is TRBJ2-2, the V gene TRBV6-5; 7 bases agree with TRBD2. Trimming removed 2 bases from V and 4 bases from J; junction bases left unmatched: 4. CDR3 length: 15 residues. The germline CDR1 and CDR2 sequences are MNHEY and SVGAGI. CDR3 sequence: CASSYLADGTGELFF. The CDR3, as DNA: TGTGCCAGCAGTTACCTAGCGGACGGCACCGGGGAGCTGTTTTTT.